This is a list of T cell receptor beta chains from one sample in a study of T cell responses to AZD1222 COVID-19 vaccine. Here immunoSEQ multiplex PCR was the method, and the copy in TCRdb shows in-frame clones only, minus some. The profile shows some 140,000 clones, 80% to 95% of them singletons. The sample consisted of peripheral blood, taken on day 0 of AZD1222 vaccination. These receptors all come from an adult in good health. Both conserved end residues are part of each CDR3. D genes are given only for firm matches. Size values are once, few and many counts, or a class for expanded clones, and some rows have none.

len	v_gene	abundance	d_gene	j_gene	CDR3aa	CDR3nt
14	TRBV7-2	.	.	TRBJ1-5	CASSTKAGDQPQHF	TGTGCCAGCAGCACTAAGGCCGGGGATCAGCCCCAGCATTTT
19	TRBV7-9	.	TRBD1	TRBJ2-2	CASSFDLGTGGFDTGELFF	TGTGCCAGCAGCTTCGACCTCGGGACAGGGGGTTTTGACACCGGGGAGCTGTTTTTT
12	TRBV4-2	.	.	TRBJ1-2	CASSQVGYGYTF	TGTGCCAGCAGCCAAGTAGGCTATGGCTACACCTTC
14	TRBV4-2	.	.	TRBJ1-5	CASSQDFGGQPQHF	TGTGCCAGCAGCCAAGATTTTGGAGGTCAGCCCCAGCATTTT
13	TRBV14	.	.	TRBJ2-5	CASSPTSWETQYF	TGTGCCAGCAGCCCAACGTCATGGGAGACCCAGTACTTC
15	TRBV7-6	.	.	TRBJ1-5	CASSLGNQGDQPQHF	TGTGCCAGCAGCTTAGGGAACCAGGGTGATCAGCCCCAGCATTTT
12	TRBV3-1/TRBV3-2	.	.	TRBJ2-3	CASSQVADTQYF	TGTGCCAGCAGCCAAGTTGCAGATACGCAGTATTTT
15	TRBV30	.	TRBD1	TRBJ2-7	CAWSVYLTGDNEQYF	TGTGCCTGGAGTGTTTACCTGACAGGGGATAACGAGCAGTACTTC
13	TRBV7-6	.	.	TRBJ2-5	CASSFGDAETQYF	TGTGCCAGCAGCTTTGGGGACGCGGAGACCCAGTACTTC
14	TRBV5-1	.	.	TRBJ1-1	CASSLDARNTEAFF	TGCGCCAGCAGCTTGGATGCCAGGAACACTGAAGCTTTCTTT
16	TRBV11-3	once	.	TRBJ1-1	CASSLRPVGWSTEAFF	TGTGCCAGCAGCTTACGTCCCGTAGGATGGAGCACTGAAGCTTTCTTT
15	TRBV7-9	.	TRBD1	TRBJ1-2	CASSEGDRVGYGYTF	TGTGCCAGCAGCGAGGGGGACAGGGTCGGTTATGGCTACACCTTC
15	TRBV3-1/TRBV3-2	.	.	TRBJ1-3	CASSHRRSSGNTIYF	TGTGCCAGCAGCCACCGTCGTAGCTCTGGAAACACCATATATTTT
12	TRBV5-4	.	.	TRBJ2-6	CASGAGANVLTF	TGTGCCAGTGGGGCCGGGGCCAACGTCCTGACTTTC
14	TRBV7-8	once	.	TRBJ1-2	CASSLAAGQIGYTF	TGTGCCAGCAGCTTAGCGGCAGGGCAGATTGGCTACACCTTC
11	TRBV7-9	.	TRBD1	TRBJ1-1	CASADRGVEFF	TGTGCCAGCGCGGACAGGGGCGTGGAATTCTTT
13	TRBV28	.	.	TRBJ1-1	CASSLPVSTEAFF	TGTGCCAGCAGTTTACCGGTAAGCACTGAAGCTTTCTTT
15	TRBV7-9	.	.	TRBJ2-1	CASSSSSLAYNEQFF	TGTGCCAGCAGCTCGAGTAGCCTGGCCTACAATGAGCAGTTCTTC
12	TRBV2	.	TRBD2	TRBJ2-7	CASTTSGNEQYF	TGTGCCAGCACGACTAGCGGGAACGAGCAGTACTTC
12	TRBV28	.	.	TRBJ1-2	CASQDVGYGYTF	TGTGCCAGCCAAGATGTTGGGTATGGCTACACCTTC
11	TRBV6-5	once	.	TRBJ2-7	CASFHGGQQYF	TGTGCCAGCTTCCACGGGGGCCAGCAGTACTTC
18	TRBV4-3	.	TRBD1	TRBJ1-5	CASSQDRGGTGGTQPQHF	TGCGCCAGCAGCCAAGATCGAGGTGGGACAGGGGGCACTCAGCCCCAGCATTTT
13	TRBV24-1	.	.	TRBJ1-2	CATSDSPDRGYTF	TGTGCCACCAGTGACTCACCCGACCGAGGCTACACCTTC